This T cell receptor (beta chain) appears in the sequencing data of a study of cytomegalovirus exposure and HLA in healthy donors. The PCR was carried out with 60 Vbeta primers and 13 Jbeta primers. TCRdb's copy holds only in-frame clones and misses some; the assay was immunoSEQ multiplex PCR. The data hold 95,000 to 100,000 clones, with around four fifths observed a single time. CDR3 length equals 14 residues. Looked up from germline, CDR1 is SGHAT and CDR2 is FQNNGV. Deletions cut 5 bases from V and 0 bases from J, with 8 bases between. This chain connects TRBV11-2 to TRBJ2-4; D call uncertain. The sequence came from a man aged 40-55 years in good health and CMV-seronegative. Sequenced material: PBMCs. The CDR3 sequence: CASSIAGAKNIQYF. The CDR3 DNA reads TGTGCCAGCAGCATTGCCGGAGCCAAAAACATTCAGTACTTC.